This TCR beta chain was identified during a study of T cells after yellow fever vaccination. MiXCR, run by TCRdb on the 5' RACE reads, gives a single entry per CDR3 protein. The profile shows 400,000 or so distinct CDR3 sequences, 15% to 20% of them singletons. V gave up 3 bases and J gave up 6 bases; unmatched junction bases: 7. The CDR3 runs 15 residues. Germline V gene sequence: CDR1 SGHTA, CDR2 FQGNSA. This clonotype was found many times. The rearrangement uses TRBV7-2 and TRBJ2-1, with TRBD1 identical over 8 bases. This TCR derives from a man aged 18 to 29 who received the YFV17D yellow fever vaccine. This specimen was PBMCs, taken before the yellow fever booster vaccination. CDR3 coding DNA: TGTGCCAGCAGCTTCCGGGACAGGACTCGCAATGAGCAGTTCTTC. Its translation is CASSFRDRTRNEQFF. The full variable domain, with the rest looked up from reference TRBV7-2 and TRBJ2-1, is GAGVSQSPSNKVTEKGKDVELRCDPISGHTALYWYRQSLGQGLEFLIYFQGNSAPDKSGLPSDRFSAERTGGSVSTLTIQRTQQEDSAVYLCASSFRDRTRNEQFFGPGTRLTVL.